These T cell receptor beta chains were read from a single sample in a study of blood T cell repertoires in COVID-19. Profiled with immunoSEQ multiplex PCR; TCRdb holds only in-frame clones, not every one. The sample lists about 160,000 clones, 92% seen once, with 4.8% in the top ten. Sequencing input: peripheral blood. These receptors were collected from a man aged 25-45 years with COVID-19, enrolled during active disease. The CDR3 runs from the conserved cysteine through the conserved F or W. The D gene is left open where the match is weak. Where a row states a size, it is once, few, many or the class of an expanded clone; other rows omit it.

TRBD2	TRBV9	TRBJ2-1	few	TGTGCCAGCAGCGTTAGCGGGGGGGCGGTCAATGAGCAGTTCTTC	CASSVSGGAVNEQFF
NA	TRBV7-9	TRBJ2-2	once	TGTGCCAGCAGCCTGCTAGGCACCGGGGAGCTGTTTTTT	CASSLLGTGELFF
NA	TRBV27	TRBJ1-1	NA	TGTGCCAGCAGCCTCGGACCTGGACGGGGCACTGAAGCTTTCTTT	CASSLGPGRGTEAFF
TRBD1	TRBV9	TRBJ1-1	NA	TGTGCCAGCAGCGTCGGGACAGGGGGCGACACTGAAGCTTTCTTT	CASSVGTGGDTEAFF
TRBD1	TRBV2	TRBJ1-2	NA	TGTGCCAGCAGTGAAGCAACAGGGGGCGCGTCATATGGCTACACCTTC	CASSEATGGASYGYTF
NA	TRBV5-8	TRBJ1-2	NA	TGTGCCAGCAGCTTCGACAGCAAAGACTATGGCTACACCTTC	CASSFDSKDYGYTF
TRBD1	TRBV7-2	TRBJ1-4	NA	TGTGCCAGCAGCTTCCAGGGGGCAGGGGATGAAAAACTGTTTTTT	CASSFQGAGDEKLFF
TRBD2	TRBV18	TRBJ2-7	once	TGTGCCAGCTCACCACCCCGGGGGCGGGGGGGCCCCTACGAGCAGTACTTC	CASSPPRGRGGPYEQYF
TRBD1	TRBV5-4	TRBJ2-7	few	TGTGCCAGCAGCGGGGACAGGGCCAACGAGCAGTACTTC	CASSGDRANEQYF
NA	TRBV6-5	TRBJ1-5	NA	TGTGCCAGCAGTTACGGGGGGGCCCCTCCCCAGCATTTT	CASSYGGAPPQHF
NA	TRBV7-9	TRBJ2-1	NA	TGTGCCAGCAGCTTAGCGCTATTCCGAAGCCCCGAGCAGTTCTTC	CASSLALFRSPEQFF
TRBD2	TRBV19	TRBJ2-3	NA	TGTGCCAGTAGTATATCTCCGGGGTTATGGCGGGGGGAATTAAATACGCAGTATTTT	CASSISPGLWRGELNTQYF
NA	TRBV18	TRBJ2-7	NA	TGTGCCAGCTCAACCCCACGAGGTCCCAACTACGAGCAGTACTTC	CASSTPRGPNYEQYF
TRBD1	TRBV6-5	TRBJ1-1	NA	TGTGCCAGCAGTTACGCGGGACAGGGGGACACTGAAGCTTTCTTT	CASSYAGQGDTEAFF
TRBD1	TRBV29-1	TRBJ1-2	NA	TGCAGCAGTGGGACAGACGACTATGGCTACACCTTC	CSSGTDDYGYTF
TRBD1	TRBV5-6	TRBJ1-3	once	TGTGCCAGCAGCTTGGCCGACAGGGGATTAAGAAACACCATATATTTT	CASSLADRGLRNTIYF
TRBD2	TRBV27	TRBJ2-5	NA	TGTGCCAGCAGTTTACGGGGACTAGCGGAAGAGACCCAGTACTTC	CASSLRGLAEETQYF
TRBD1	TRBV2	TRBJ1-2	NA	TGTGCCAGCAGAGGACAGGGGAGGTATGGCTACACCTTC	CASRGQGRYGYTF
TRBD2	TRBV9	TRBJ2-3	NA	TGTGCCAGCAGCGTTACTAGCGGGGGGGGAGATACGCAGTATTTT	CASSVTSGGGDTQYF
NA	TRBV19	TRBJ1-1	NA	TGTGCCAGTAGTACCCGAGGGGGGGGGAACACTGAAGCTTTCTTT	CASSTRGGGNTEAFF
NA	TRBV2	TRBJ1-2	few	TGTGCCAGCAGCTACAGGGAAGGACTTGGAGGATACACCTTC	CASSYREGLGGYTF
TRBD2	TRBV7-2	TRBJ2-5	NA	TGTGCCAGCAGCTTAGAATCTAGCGGGAGGGCCTGGGAGACCCAGTACTTC	CASSLESSGRAWETQYF
TRBD1	TRBV7-2	TRBJ2-6	NA	TGTGCCAGCAGCCGGTGGGGGACAGGGGGATTAGCTGGGGCCAACGTCCTGACTTTC	CASSRWGTGGLAGANVLTF
TRBD1	TRBV19	TRBJ1-1	NA	TGTGCCAGTAGTATAGGGCAGGGGGTAATTAACACTGAAGCTTTCTTT	CASSIGQGVINTEAFF
NA	TRBV7-2	TRBJ2-5	NA	TGTGCCAGCAGCTTGGGGGCAGTGGGCGGGCCCCAAGAGACCCAGTACTTC	CASSLGAVGGPQETQYF
TRBD2	TRBV18	TRBJ2-7	NA	TGTGCCAGCTCCGAGACAGCGGGGCTCTCCTACGAGCAGTACTTC	CASSETAGLSYEQYF
TRBD2	TRBV19	TRBJ2-7	NA	TGTGCCAGTAGTATGGGTGGGACTAGCGGCTACGAGCAGTACTTC	CASSMGGTSGYEQYF
NA	TRBV19	TRBJ1-1	NA	TGTGCCAGTAGTATATTTCAGAACACTGAAGCTTTCTTT	CASSIFQNTEAFF
TRBD2	TRBV19	TRBJ2-5	NA	TGTGCCAGTACCCTTAGCGGGGGGTACCAAGAGACCCAGTACTTC	CASTLSGGYQETQYF
NA	TRBV6-6	TRBJ1-1	once	TGTGCCAGCAGAGTTCAGGGGACCACTGAAGCTTTCTTT	CASRVQGTTEAFF
NA	TRBV7-2	TRBJ1-6	NA	TGTGCCAGCAGCTTAGACAGAGGCAGGGTTAATTCACCCCTCCACTTT	CASSLDRGRVNSPLHF
NA	TRBV27	TRBJ1-6	NA	TGTGCCAGCAGTTTATCGTACCGGTACGACAGGCGGGCGGATAATTCACCCCTCCACTTT	CASSLSYRYDRRADNSPLHF
NA	TRBV5-1	TRBJ1-6	NA	TGCGCCAGCAGTCCACAGCTCCTTTCACCCCTCCACTTT	CASSPQLLSPLHF
TRBD1	TRBV14	TRBJ2-7	NA	TGTGCCAGCAGCCAAGGGACAGGGGGCTACGAGCAGTACTTC	CASSQGTGGYEQYF
NA	TRBV27	TRBJ1-1	NA	TGTGCCAGCAGTGCCCACAGGGATTGGGTAAAAGCTTTCTTT	CASSAHRDWVKAFF
TRBD1	TRBV27	TRBJ1-2	NA	TGTGCCAGCAGAGGACAGGGCTACTATGGCTACACCTTC	CASRGQGYYGYTF
TRBD1	TRBV27	TRBJ1-4	NA	TGTGCCAGCAGCCCCATCCGGGACAGGGGGCGGTTGGGGGAAAAACTGTTTTTT	CASSPIRDRGRLGEKLFF
TRBD1	TRBV30	TRBJ1-6	NA	TGTGCCTGGAGCGCAAGGGGGTCAGGGGGCGACAATTCACCCCTCCACTTT	CAWSARGSGGDNSPLHF
NA	TRBV3-1/TRBV3-2	TRBJ2-1	NA	TGTGCCAGCAGCCCGGTACACAATGAGCAGTTCTTC	CASSPVHNEQFF
TRBD1	TRBV4-1	TRBJ2-2	NA	TGCGCCAGCAGCCATGGGGCGGACAGGGTAGGCACCGGGGAGCTGTTTTTT	CASSHGADRVGTGELFF